This entry concerns a single TCR beta chain. Its antigen is unidentified. Per the germline V gene, CDR1 is SGHTA and CDR2 is FQGTGA. This CDR3 is built from 17 residues. V gave up 5 bases and J gave up 0 bases, with 14 bases separating them. The data were taken from a study of T-cell memory formation after mild COVID-19. At the level of the study: Across donors, TCR clusters were largely donor specific.

Study-wide results and caveats: CD4+ contracting clones were found mainly in CM and EM, and CD8+ ones in EMRA.

TCRdb reanalysed the 5' RACE reads using MiXCR and keeps one entry per CDR3 protein. This sample has roughly 400,000 distinct CDR3 sequences, with roughly 18% found just once. Specimen: PBMCs or a T cell subset sorted from them (not recorded which). The chain links TRBV7-3 to TRBJ2-6; D is uncertain. The TCR sequence derives from a man aged 18 to 30 who had mild COVID-19 (a few samples of this study predate the infection). Cell type and time point are not known. The CDR3: CASSHTPFNSGANVLTF. CDR3 DNA: TGTGCCAGCAGCCATACACCTTTTAACTCTGGGGCCAACGTCCTGACTTTC. The whole variable domain, filled in from reference TRBV7-3 and TRBJ2-6, reads GAGVSQTPSNKVTEKGKYVELRCDPISGHTALYWYRQSLGQGPEFLIYFQGTGAADDSGLPNDRFFAVRPEGSVSTLKIQRTERGDSAVYLCASSHTPFNSGANVLTFGAGSRLTVL.